A selection of T cell receptor beta chains follows, all from one sample in a study of T cell repertoires in cytomegalovirus infection. The antigens of these receptors remain unknown. TCRdb called the reads again in MiXCR, with one record for every CDR3 protein. The sample shows around 900,000 distinct CDR3 sequences, about a third of them seen only once. This specimen was cultured CD8+ T cells from PBMCs, taken from culture after CMV antigen stimulation. The receptors derive from a human donor in good health (CMV status not recorded). Some clones in this sample may be carry-over from other donors' samples. CDR3s include the opening cysteine and the closing phenylalanine or tryptophan. Each record gives: V gene, J gene, clone size, D gene, CDR3 protein, CDR3 DNA. The D gene is left open where the match is weak. Some rows have no size entry. The others give once, few or many, or a class for an expanded clone.

TRBV7-6,TRBJ1-6,NA,NA,CASSLEQANNSPLHF,TGTGCCAGCAGCTTAGAACAGGCGAATAATTCACCCCTCCACTTT
TRBV11-2,TRBJ2-3,NA,NA,CAGSNRGPAGPTDTQYF,TGTGCCGGCAGCAATCGGGGACCGGCGGGGCCCACAGATACGCAGTATTTT
TRBV6-2/TRBV6-3,TRBJ1-1,NA,NA,CASSYVSRAEAFF,TGTGCCAGCAGTTACGTGAGCCGGGCTGAAGCTTTCTTT
TRBV6-1,TRBJ2-1,once,NA,CASSEGEDEQFF,TGTGCCAGCAGTGAAGGGGAGGATGAGCAGTTCTTC
TRBV6-6,TRBJ2-1,few,TRBD1,CASSYLGQVGAYNEQFF,TGTGCCAGCAGTTACCTAGGACAGGTCGGGGCCTACAATGAGCAGTTCTTC
TRBV6-5,TRBJ1-2,few,TRBD1,CASSYGTAMGYTF,TGTGCCAGCAGTTACGGGACAGCGATGGGCTACACCTTC
TRBV12-5,TRBJ2-3,NA,NA,CASAVNAGHGTDTQYF,TGTGCTAGTGCCGTTAATGCGGGGCATGGCACAGATACGCAGTATTTT
TRBV5-6,TRBJ1-2,NA,NA,CASCFKREVGYGYTF,TGTGCCAGCTGCTTCAAAAGGGAAGTTGGATATGGCTACACCTTC
TRBV7-6,TRBJ2-5,NA,TRBD2,CASTDERGQETQYF,TGTGCCAGCACCGATGAGCGGGGCCAAGAGACCCAGTACTTC
TRBV4-1,TRBJ1-2,NA,TRBD1,CASSQVVVRTGVKNGYTF,TGCGCCAGCAGCCAAGTCGTGGTAAGGACAGGGGTAAAGAATGGCTACACCTTC
TRBV4-1,TRBJ2-7,many,TRBD2,CASSAQRGGIYEQYF,TGCGCCAGCAGCGCCCAGCGGGGGGGCATATACGAGCAGTACTTC
TRBV6-6,TRBJ2-1,few,TRBD1,CASSRDRDYNEQFF,TGTGCCAGCAGTCGGGACAGGGACTACAATGAGCAGTTCTTC
TRBV7-2,TRBJ2-1,few,TRBD2,CASSLDRAGGYNEQFF,TGTGCCAGCAGCTTAGATCGAGCGGGGGGCTACAATGAGCAGTTCTTC
TRBV6-2/TRBV6-3,TRBJ2-5,few,NA,CASSYSVDQDLSGTETQYF,TGTGCCAGCAGTTACTCGGTGGACCAAGACCTCTCTGGTACCGAGACCCAGTACTTC
TRBV7-8,TRBJ2-2,NA,TRBD1,CASGTRGLTGELFF,TGTGCCAGCGGGACCAGGGGGCTAACCGGGGAGCTGTTTTTT
TRBV27,TRBJ2-1,few,TRBD1,CASSSPGTGFYNEQFF,TGTGCCAGCAGTTCGCCCGGGACAGGCTTCTACAATGAGCAGTTCTTC